This section outlines one T cell receptor (beta chain) sequence together with its context. Antigen: not known. Amplification used 60 Vbeta primers and 13 Jbeta primers. Clones were sequenced by immunoSEQ multiplex PCR, and TCRdb holds only the in-frame ones, with some missing. The profile shows about 100,000 clones, about 85% of them singletons. The data derive from a study of cytomegalovirus exposure and HLA in healthy donors. Points from the study as a whole: Excluded: some indistinguishable V segments such as TRBV6-2 and TRBV6-3. Within a later analysis, the majority of CMV-associated TCR beta chains appeared HLA-restricted.

Donors showed nominal health when sampled, although they likely had unrecorded immune exposures. This CDR3 has 16 amino acids. CDR1 and CDR2 from the germline V gene are LNHDA and SQIVND (reference sequence). V gave up 0 bases and J gave up 5 bases, with 16 bases separating them. The sequencing input was PBMCs. This TCR was sampled from a man aged 30-40 years in good health and CMV-seronegative. The chain links TRBV19 to TRBJ1-1; maybe TRBD1 (6 bases). CDR3: CASSIEGGGPRTEAFF. The CDR3 DNA reads TGTGCCAGTAGTATAGAAGGGGGGGGGCCTCGTACTGAAGCTTTCTTT.